The entry below gives a single T cell receptor beta chain sequence along with its context. Its antigen is still unknown. This specimen comes from a study of CD8+ T cells in alopecia areata. Treatment here: oral pan-JAK inhibitor, 5-10 mg twice daily. Study-level findings and limits: Although TCR sharing was seen in mice, sharing across patients was less clear, possibly for HLA-related reasons. Sequencing of scalp samples also captures resident alphabeta T cells of normal skin.

As the sequencing template, cDNA was produced by extracting RNA and reverse transcribing it. This table comes from immunoSEQ multiplex PCR, and its TCRdb copy is limited to in-frame clones, with some not included. The repertoire includes fewer than 250,000 clones, over 55% of them detected once, and around 0.92% sits in the top ten. This TCR was recovered from a human donor with alopecia areata. The sequenced sample was CD4+ T cells sorted from blood, obtained at week 24, from a patient treated with tofacitinib.

The CDR3 here is CASSEVISAGAFF. Written as DNA, the CDR3 is TGTGCCAGCAGTGAGGTTATCTCCGCAGGAGCTTTCTTT. The chain employs TRBV25-1 and TRBJ1-1; D is undetermined. Germline CDR1 is MGHDK and CDR2 is SYGVNS. The CDR3 runs 13 residues. V lost 3 bases, J lost 10 bases, and 15 bases lay in between. The full variable domain, completed using reference TRBV25-1 and TRBJ1-1, is EADIYQTPRYLVIGTGKKITLECSQTMGHDKMYWYQQDPGMELHLIHYSYGVNSTEKGDLSSESTVSRIRTEHFPLTLESARPSHTSQYLCASSEVISAGAFFGQGTRLTVV.